This TCR beta chain was captured by sequencing in a study of cytomegalovirus exposure and HLA in healthy donors. Study overall: Within the Caucasian-associated ancestry cluster were 81% of the roughly 400 genotyped donors.

A word on this clone: The antigen remains unidentified.

60 Vbeta and 13 Jbeta primers were used in PCR. TCRdb's table, derived via immunoSEQ multiplex PCR, lists solely in-frame clones and lacks some. The specimen's table records 70,000 to 90,000 clones. Overall study findings and caveats: The authors confirmed in vitro that a few CMV-associated chains were specific for CMV antigens.

Trimming shortened V by 5 bases and J by 2 bases, and 18 bases separated the two germline ends. CDR3 size: 16 residues. The germline CDR1 and CDR2 sequences are SEHNR and FQNEAQ (reference sequence). The sequence was obtained from a man aged 18 to 30 in good health and CMV-seropositive. The V call is TRBV7-9, the J call TRBJ1-1; maybe TRBD1 (5 bases). The specimen was PBMCs. The CDR3 loop reads CASSPMGWGDNTEAFF. The CDR3 nucleotides are TGTGCCAGCAGCCCAATGGGTTGGGGGGATAACACTGAAGCTTTCTTT.